The entry that follows covers one T cell receptor (beta chain) sequence. The study profiled TCR beta VDJ and CDR3 using genomic DNA as template. TCRdb fed the reads into MiXCR, producing one record per CDR3 protein. This table holds over 150,000 distinct CDR3 sequences, around half found once. Patients picked for sequencing had shown CD8+CD57+ cell expansion detected by flow cytometry. This sample was included in a study of CD8+CD57+ T cells in acquired aplastic anemia. The specimen was sorted CD4+, CD8+, or CD8+CD57+ T cells (not recorded which) from PBMCs. The TCR comes from a human donor with aplastic anemia.

The DNA of the CDR3 is TGTGCCAGCAGTGAGAGGGGGGGGTCCGCCGGGGAGCTGTTTTTT. Translation gives CASSERGGSAGELFF. V and J are TRBV6-1 and TRBJ2-2; maybe TRBD2 (7 bases). Germline CDR1 and CDR2: MNHNS and SASEGT. CDR3 length: 15 residues. Trimming cost V 3 bases and J 6 bases, with 14 bases left between them.